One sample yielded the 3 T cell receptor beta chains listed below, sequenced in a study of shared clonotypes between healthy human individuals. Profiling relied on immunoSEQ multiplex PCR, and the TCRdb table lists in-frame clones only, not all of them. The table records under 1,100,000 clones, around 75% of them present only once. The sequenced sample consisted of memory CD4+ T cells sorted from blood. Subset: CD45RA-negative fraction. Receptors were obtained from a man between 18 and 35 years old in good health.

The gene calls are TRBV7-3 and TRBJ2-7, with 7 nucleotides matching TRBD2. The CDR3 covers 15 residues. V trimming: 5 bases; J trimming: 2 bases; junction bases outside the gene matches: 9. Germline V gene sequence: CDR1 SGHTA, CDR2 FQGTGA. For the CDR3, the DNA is TGTGCCAGCAGCCCTAGTCTAGCGGTTGCCTACGAGCAGTACTTC. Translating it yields CASSPSLAVAYEQYF.

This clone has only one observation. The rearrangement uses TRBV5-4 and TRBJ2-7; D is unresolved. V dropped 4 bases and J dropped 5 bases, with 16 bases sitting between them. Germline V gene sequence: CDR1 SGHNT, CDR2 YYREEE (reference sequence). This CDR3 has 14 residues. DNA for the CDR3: TGTGCCAGCAGCCCCGGGCTACAGTTGCACGAGCAGTACTTC. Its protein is CASSPGLQLHEQYF.

DNA for the CDR3: TGTGCCAGCAGCATTCTAGGAACAGGGTTATCTGGGGCCAACGTCCTGACTTTC. Translating it yields CASSILGTGLSGANVLTF. This chain uses TRBV13 with TRBJ2-6, with a weak D call TRBD1 (6 bases). The CDR3 spans 18 residues. CDR1 and CDR2 (germline): PRHDT, FYEKMQ (reference sequence). V was shortened by 5 bases and J by 1 base, with 18 bases between the two germline ends. The full variable domain, its missing parts supplied by reference TRBV13 and TRBJ2-6, is AAGVIQSPRHLIKEKRETATLKCYPIPRHDTVYWYQQGPGQDPQFLISFYEKMQSDKGSIPDRFSAQQFSDYHSELNMSSLELGDSALYFCASSILGTGLSGANVLTFGAGSRLTVL.